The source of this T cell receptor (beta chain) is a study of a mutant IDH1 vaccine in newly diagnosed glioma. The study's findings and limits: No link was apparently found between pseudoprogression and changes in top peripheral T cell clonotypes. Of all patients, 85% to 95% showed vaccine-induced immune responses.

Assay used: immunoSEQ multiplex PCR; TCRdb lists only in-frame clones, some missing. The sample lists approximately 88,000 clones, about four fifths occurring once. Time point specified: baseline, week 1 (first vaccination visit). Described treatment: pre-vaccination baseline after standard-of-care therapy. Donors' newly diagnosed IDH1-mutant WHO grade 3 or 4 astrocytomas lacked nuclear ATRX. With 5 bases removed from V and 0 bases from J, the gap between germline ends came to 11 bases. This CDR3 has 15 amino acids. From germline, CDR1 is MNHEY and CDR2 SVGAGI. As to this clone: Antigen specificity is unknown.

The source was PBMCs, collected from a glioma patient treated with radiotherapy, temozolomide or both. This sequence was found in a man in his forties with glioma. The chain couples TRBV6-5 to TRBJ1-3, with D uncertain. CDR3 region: CASSPAFISGNTIYF. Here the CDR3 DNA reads TGTGCCAGCAGTCCGGCCTTTATCTCTGGAAACACCATATATTTT.